This TCR beta chain was identified in a study of OX40 agonist ivuxolimab in advanced cancers. About the research overall: It was permissible to have had prior anti-PD-1, anti-PD-L1 or anti-CTLA-4 therapy, and around 43% had some. Regarding the study as a whole: Clones of CD4+ and CD8+ blood T cells grew by week 6 at doses of 0.1 to 3.0 mg/kg. The investigators did not determine what antigen specificity the expanded peripheral T cells had.

This CDR3 has 14 residues. The junction had 8 bases not matched to a gene; V was cut back by 8 bases and J by 1 base. From germline, CDR1 is MNHNS and CDR2 SASEGT. This clone occurred once. What it binds is unknown. This table comes from immunoSEQ multiplex PCR, and its TCRdb copy is limited to in-frame clones, with some not included. This table has tens of thousands of clones, roughly 86% appearing once. Patients were excluded for autoimmune disease history or systemic immunosuppression. The chain carries TRBV6-1 and TRBJ2-7; 7 positions agree with TRBD1. The sequenced sample was CD4+ or CD8+ T cells sorted from blood, obtained in a trial of the OX40 agonist ivuxolimab. This clonotype was sampled from an adult with an advanced solid tumor such as melanoma, head and neck, liver or kidney cancer. The CDR3 loop reads CASRDRGFSYEQYF. The DNA for the CDR3 is TGTGCCAGCCGGGACAGAGGATTTTCCTACGAGCAGTACTTC.